The TCR beta chain described here comes from a study of T cell repertoires in cytomegalovirus infection (dated by TCRdb to between 2018 and 2020). For the study in its entirety: The peptide stimulations were aimed at well-studied HLA-B-restricted epitopes as well as recently identified HLA-C-restricted CMV epitopes, whose presentation resists viral immunomodulation. Because public TCR beta signatures pointed to carriage of CMV infection together with the matching HLA type, the HLA type of each donor mattered for the analysis. The full study reports these points: In the ex vivo response, HLA-C-restricted CMV-specific TCR beta clonotypes were dominant, and in two of eight donors the single most frequent clonotype came from this HLA-C-restricted group. In both this cohort and an independent cohort of some 370 donors, the cumulative frequency of public TCR beta family members distinguished carriers of CMV infection plus the relevant HLA type.

V is clipped by 5 bases and J by 6 bases, and the sequence between their germline boundaries is 14 bases long. The germline V gene sets CDR1 to SGHVS and CDR2 to FNYEAQ. The CDR3, cysteine through phenylalanine, is 13 amino acids long. Kept here is only the CDR3 DNA, which spans 39 bases and is read in frame from base 1. The sample holds many counts of this clonotype. Its antigen is still unknown. Within one base of it there is no much larger clone, and no base qualities were kept. The instrument given in TCRdb is Illumina HiSeq 1500. TCRdb reprocessing: public reads trimmed at Q25 with fastp, clones called with MiXCR, in-frame beta chains kept. Records with the same CDR3 protein are collapsed into one entry carrying the most frequent genes and DNA. Here the sample has a few hundred thousand distinct CDR3 sequences; almost 40% occur a single time. The top ten hold 48% of the sample. Sample treatment or condition, as interpreted from the label and publication: in vitro stimulation with specific CMV peptide epitopes to enrich CMV-specific T cells.

This receptor chain uses TRBV7-6 and TRBJ2-7, with a tentative D gene TRBD2 over 6 matching bases. The sequence was obtained from a human donor in good health (CMV status not recorded). Some clones in this sample may be carry-over from other donors' samples. Sequenced material: cultured PBMCs, taken from culture after CMV antigen stimulation. The encoded CDR3 is CASSGGNGAEQYF. The nucleotide sequence reads as follows: TGTGCCAGCAGCGGGGGGAACGGGGCCGAGCAGTACTTC.